The 23 T cell receptor beta chains listed next were all sequenced from one sample in a study of OX40 agonist ivuxolimab in advanced cancers. Using immunoSEQ multiplex PCR, the repertoire was profiled, and TCRdb retains in-frame clones only, with some absent. The sample has 60,000 to 65,000 clones, approximately 80% seen once. Sequenced here: CD4+ or CD8+ T cells sorted from blood, sampled in a trial of the OX40 agonist ivuxolimab. These TCRs come from an adult with an advanced solid tumor such as melanoma, head and neck, liver or kidney cancer.

The rearrangement uses TRBV27 and TRBJ2-1; D is ambiguous. V was shortened by 2 bases and J by 8 bases, with 7 bases between the two germline ends. Germline V gives CDR1 MNHEY, CDR2 SMNVEV (reference sequence). The CDR3 has 12 amino acids. DNA for the CDR3: TGTGCCAGCAGTTTACCCCACGATGAGCAGTTCTTC. It translates to CASSLPHDEQFF.

This clone was found a few times. V usage is TRBV5-1 and J usage is TRBJ1-4; D not certain. CDR3 length equals 16 residues. V lost 4 bases and J lost 2, with 15 bases in between. Per germline, CDR1 SGHRS and CDR2 YFSETQ. CDR3 coding DNA: TGCGCCAGCAGCGATAATCCGAGGGCGACTAATGAAAAACTGTTTTTT. This encodes CASSDNPRATNEKLFF.

The rearrangement uses TRBV2 and TRBJ2-2; D unresolved. Germline V gene lookup returns CDR1 SNHLY and CDR2 FYNNEI. The length of the CDR3 is 14 residues. Trimming took off 6 bases at V and 3 bases at J, with 11 bases between the two ends. CDR3 loop: CASRWLGDTGELFF. CDR3 sequence (DNA): TGTGCCAGCAGGTGGCTTGGGGACACCGGGGAGCTGTTTTTT. Full variable domain (outside the CDR3, taken from reference TRBV2 and TRBJ2-2): EPEVTQTPSHQVTQMGQEVILRCVPISNHLYFYWYRQILGQKVEFLVSFYNNEISEKSEIFDDQFSVERPDGSNFTLKIRSTKLEDSAMYFCASRWLGDTGELFFGEGSRLTVL.

This clone occurred once. The chain employs TRBV19 and TRBJ1-2, with 8 nucleotides matching TRBD1. Germline V gene lookup returns CDR1 LNHDA and CDR2 SQIVND (reference sequence). Germline trimming cut 6 bases from V and 4 bases from J; bases unmatched to any gene: 7. The CDR3 has 14 amino acids. This chain's CDR3 is CASSRSTGGYGYTF. CDR3 DNA sequence: TGTGCCAGTAGCCGGTCAACAGGGGGCTATGGCTACACCTTC. The complete variable domain, with remaining parts taken from reference TRBV19 and TRBJ1-2, reads DGGITQSPKYLFRKEGQNVTLSCEQNLNHDAMYWYRQDPGQGLRLIYYSQIVNDFQKGDIAEGYSVSREKKESFPLTVTSAQKNPTAFYLCASSRSTGGYGYTFGSGTRLTVV.

The chain uses TRBV18 and TRBJ1-3; D may be TRBD1 (5 bases). This CDR3 contains 18 residues. V was trimmed by 3 bases and J by 2 bases, leaving 20 bases between them. Germline CDR1 and CDR2: KGHSH and LQKENI. CDR3 coding DNA: TGTGCCAGCTCACCCACTTTACTGGGGACCGGCCCTGGAAACACCATATATTTT. Translation gives CASSPTLLGTGPGNTIYF.

As regards this clone: Germline is not matched at one junction end, which may reflect a read error. Here the CDR3 reads CASSHGQGNGYTF. The CDR3 nucleotides read TGTGCTAGCAGCCATGGACAGGGGAATGGCTACACCTTC. This chain links TRBV7-7 with TRBJ1-2; 9 bases are a match to TRBD1. The CDR3 spans 13 residues. The germline V gene encodes CDR1 SSHAT and CDR2 FNYEAQ (reference sequence).

The chain uses TRBV5-1 and TRBJ2-1; D is ambiguous. CDR3 length equals 13 residues. Trimming cost V 0 bases and J 6 bases, with 7 bases left between them. From germline, CDR1 is SGHRS and CDR2 YFSETQ. CDR3 region: CASSLEARNEQFF. CDR3 DNA sequence: TGCGCCAGCAGCTTGGAGGCCCGCAATGAGCAGTTCTTC.

V gene TRBV5-1 combines with J gene TRBJ2-1; TRBD1 matches at 8 bases. With 4 bases clipped from V and 11 bases from J, the junction kept 8 bases outside the gene matches. CDR3 length equals 13 residues. Germline values: CDR1 SGHRS, CDR2 YFSETQ. The CDR3 DNA follows: TGCGCCAGCAGCCCCGAACAGGGGGATAAGCAGTTCTTC. This codes for CASSPEQGDKQFF.

This clone has more than one count but fewer than ten. The chain couples TRBV6-5 to TRBJ2-5; 12 bases are shared with TRBD2. Germline assignment: CDR1 MNHEY and CDR2 SVGAGI. The J segment lost 7 bases and the V segment lost 7 bases, leaving 10 bases of the junction unmatched. CDR3 length: 15 residues. The CDR3 region has the DNA TGTGCCAGCACGTTACTAGCGGGAGGTACCCGGACCCAGTACTTC. Translating it yields CASTLLAGGTRTQYF.

This sequence joins TRBV5-6 and TRBJ2-1, with 7 bases lining up with TRBD2. There are 16 residues in the CDR3. Germline trimming cut 5 bases from V and 0 bases from J; bases unmatched to any gene: 8. Germline V lookup: CDR1 SGHDT, CDR2 YYEEEE. The CDR3 protein is CASRSMGGSSYNEQFF. As DNA, the CDR3 is TGTGCCAGCAGATCGATGGGGGGGAGCTCCTACAATGAGCAGTTCTTC. Looking up the rest from reference TRBV5-6 and TRBJ2-1 gives the full variable domain: DAGVTQSPTHLIKTRGQQVTLRCSPKSGHDTVSWYQQALGQGPQFIFQYYEEEERQRGNFPDRFSGHQFPNYSSELNVNALLLGDSALYLCASRSMGGSSYNEQFFGPGTRLTVL.

This clone was detected once. CDR3 nucleotides: TGTGCCAGCAGCTTGTTTTCGACTTACACAGATACGCAGTATTTT. This sequence encodes CASSLFSTYTDTQYF. The chain joins TRBV5-8 to TRBJ2-3, with unresolved D. The germline gives CDR1 SGHTS, CDR2 YDEGEE. The CDR3 has 15 residues. Trimming removed 1 base at V and 2 bases at J, with 11 bases between.

This chain connects TRBV25-1 to TRBJ1-1; D might be TRBD1 (5 bases). Germline lookup yields CDR1 MGHDK and CDR2 SYGVNS. This CDR3 comprises 13 residues. Trimming cost V 8 bases and J 0 bases, with 10 bases left between them. Here the CDR3 DNA reads TGTGCCAGCGTTGACAGACTGAACACTGAAGCTTTCTTT. Translating gives CASVDRLNTEAFF.

This chain's CDR3 is CASSAPRLGVMETQYF. The DNA for the CDR3 is TGTGCCAGCAGCGCGCCCCGCCTAGGGGTGATGGAGACCCAGTACTTC. The J gene is TRBJ2-5, the V gene TRBV7-8, with D possibly TRBD1 on 5 matching bases. Between the trimmed V and J ends, which lost 5 bases and 5 bases, there was a span of 21 bases. The CDR3 has 16 residues. Looked up from germline, CDR1 is SGHVS and CDR2 is FQNEAQ.

The gene calls are TRBV7-2 and TRBJ1-5; the D gene is possibly TRBD1 (5 bases). Germline-derived CDR1 and CDR2 are SGHTA and FQGNSA. Trimming left V 6 bases short and J 0 bases short, with 15 bases between. The CDR3 has 16 amino acids. The CDR3 nucleotides read TGTGCCAGCAGTCCCATGGGGCCTTATAGCAATCAGCCCCAGCATTTT. This gives the protein CASSPMGPYSNQPQHF.

The rearrangement joins TRBV6-5 to TRBJ1-3, with TRBD1 as a possible D gene (5 bases). V was cut by 0 bases and J by 4 bases, with 10 bases left in between. CDR3 length: 15 amino acids. The germline gives CDR1 MNHEY, CDR2 SVGAGI. The CDR3 spells CASSYSEGVGNTIYF. The CDR3 DNA reads as TGTGCCAGCAGTTACTCGGAAGGGGTGGGAAACACCATATATTTT.

J is TRBJ2-1 and V is TRBV7-2; 8 positions agree with TRBD2. CDR3 length equals 16 residues. V lost 5 bases and J lost 0; bases outside the gene matches: 6. Germline lookup yields CDR1 SGHTA and CDR2 FQGNSA. The CDR3 region has the DNA TGTGCCAGCAGCGCTAGCGGGCCTAGCTCCTACAATGAGCAGTTCTTC. Its translation: CASSASGPSSYNEQFF.

The chain uses TRBV4-3 and TRBJ2-7, with 8 bases identical to TRBD2. The CDR3 consists of 16 residues. Germline CDR1 reads LGHNA; CDR2 reads YSLEER. V lost 1 base and J lost 6; bases outside the gene matches: 11. CDR3 DNA sequence: TGCGCCAGCAGCCAAGCCGCGGGAGCGGGAGATACCGAGCAGTACTTC. Translation: CASSQAAGAGDTEQYF.

The chain is built from TRBV6-1 and TRBJ2-4, with D possibly matching TRBD1 (6 bases). Per germline, CDR1 MNHNS and CDR2 SASEGT. Trimming cost V 2 bases and J 12 bases, with 23 bases left between them. The CDR3 has 16 amino acids. The CDR3 is CASSELPGQGPQYQYF. In DNA form, the CDR3 reads TGTGCCAGCAGTGAATTGCCGGGCCAGGGGCCGCAATATCAGTACTTC.

The V gene is TRBV5-1, the J gene TRBJ2-2; TRBD1 matches 7 bases. From germline, CDR1 is SGHRS and CDR2 YFSETQ. V shed 4 bases, J shed 3 bases, and the junction held 9 bases outside the gene matches. CDR3 length equals 16 residues. The CDR3 loop is CASSPRTGTDTGELFF. The CDR3 DNA reads TGCGCCAGCAGCCCACGGACAGGAACCGACACCGGGGAGCTGTTTTTT.

The rearrangement joins TRBV15 to TRBJ2-1; TRBD1 or TRBD2 may be the D gene (5 bases each). Germline CDR1 LNHNV, CDR2 YYDKDF (reference sequence). This CDR3 is built from 16 residues. V was trimmed by 1 base and J by 6 bases, leaving 16 bases between them. The CDR3 bases are TGTGCCACCAGCAGAGGAGGCAGAGGGGTAGGCAATGAGCAGTTCTTC. Translating gives CATSRGGRGVGNEQFF.

The genes are TRBV11-1 and TRBJ2-3; 12 bases map to TRBD2. The CDR3 extends over 15 amino acids. V gave up 3 bases and J gave up 3 bases; unmatched junction bases: 1. Germline CDR1 reads SGHAT; CDR2 reads FQDESV (reference sequence). Here the CDR3 reads CASSFGLAGTDTQYF. CDR3 DNA sequence: TGTGCCAGCAGCTTCGGACTAGCGGGAACAGATACGCAGTATTTT.

J is TRBJ2-3 and V is TRBV9; TRBD2 might be the D (5 bases). The CDR3 runs 14 residues. Trimming removed 4 bases from V and 5 bases from J, with 14 bases in between. CDR1 is SGDLS and CDR2 is YYNGEE in the germline V gene. CDR3 sequence reads: CASSLEDFLDTQYF. CDR3 DNA sequence: TGTGCCAGCAGCTTAGAGGACTTCTTAGATACGCAGTATTTT.

This clone is termed medium-sized. This chain connects TRBV5-4 to TRBJ1-1; D call uncertain. Germline values: CDR1 SGHNT, CDR2 YYREEE (reference sequence). Trimming pared 0 bases from V and 4 bases from J, leaving 10 bases between. This CDR3 is 14 amino acids long. The CDR3 DNA reads as TGTGCCAGCAGCTTGGAGCTCGTTGGCACTGAAGCTTTCTTT. Amino acids: CASSLELVGTEAFF. The variable domain in full, with the rest retrieved from reference TRBV5-4 and TRBJ1-1, is ETGVTQSPTHLIKTRGQQVTLRCSSQSGHNTVSWYQQALGQGPQFIFQYYREEENGRGNFPPRFSGLQFPNYSSELNVNALELDDSALYLCASSLELVGTEAFFGQGTRLTVV.